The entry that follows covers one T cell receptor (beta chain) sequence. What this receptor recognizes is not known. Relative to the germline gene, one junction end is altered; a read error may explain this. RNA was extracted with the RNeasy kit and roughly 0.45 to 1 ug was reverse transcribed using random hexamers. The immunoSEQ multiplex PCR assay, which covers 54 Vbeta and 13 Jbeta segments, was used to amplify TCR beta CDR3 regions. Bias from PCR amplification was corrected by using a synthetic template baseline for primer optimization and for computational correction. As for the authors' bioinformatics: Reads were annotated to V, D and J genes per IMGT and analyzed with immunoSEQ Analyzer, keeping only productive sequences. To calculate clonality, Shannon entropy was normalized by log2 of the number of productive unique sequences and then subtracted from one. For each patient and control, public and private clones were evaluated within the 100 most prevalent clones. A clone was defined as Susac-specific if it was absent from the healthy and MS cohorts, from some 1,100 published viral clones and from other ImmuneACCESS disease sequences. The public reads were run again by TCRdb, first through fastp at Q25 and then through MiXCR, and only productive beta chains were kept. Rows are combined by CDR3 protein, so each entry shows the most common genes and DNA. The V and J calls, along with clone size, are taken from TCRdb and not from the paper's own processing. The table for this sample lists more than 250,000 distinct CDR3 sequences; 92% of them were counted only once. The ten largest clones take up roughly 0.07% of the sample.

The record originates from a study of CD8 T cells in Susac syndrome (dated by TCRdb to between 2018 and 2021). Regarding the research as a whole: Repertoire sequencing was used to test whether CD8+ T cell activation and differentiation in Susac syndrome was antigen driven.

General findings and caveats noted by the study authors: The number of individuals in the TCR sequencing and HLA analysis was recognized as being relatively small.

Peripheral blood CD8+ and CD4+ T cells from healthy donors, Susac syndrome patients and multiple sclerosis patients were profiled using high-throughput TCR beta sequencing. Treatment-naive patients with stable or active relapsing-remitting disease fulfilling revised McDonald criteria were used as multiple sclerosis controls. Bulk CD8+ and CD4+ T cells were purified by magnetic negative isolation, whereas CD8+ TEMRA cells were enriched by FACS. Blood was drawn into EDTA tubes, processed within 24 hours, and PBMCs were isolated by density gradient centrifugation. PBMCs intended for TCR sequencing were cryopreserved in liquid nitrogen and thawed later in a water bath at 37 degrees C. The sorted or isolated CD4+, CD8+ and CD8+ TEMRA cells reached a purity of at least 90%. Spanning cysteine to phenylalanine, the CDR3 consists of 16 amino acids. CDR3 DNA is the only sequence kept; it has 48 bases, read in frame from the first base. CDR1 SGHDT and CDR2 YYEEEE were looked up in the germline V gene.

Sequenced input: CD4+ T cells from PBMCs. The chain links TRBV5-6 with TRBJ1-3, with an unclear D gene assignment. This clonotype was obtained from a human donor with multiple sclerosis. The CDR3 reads CAGSLRRILSGNTIYF. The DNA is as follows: TGTGCCGGCAGCTTACGACGGATTCTCTCTGGAAACACCATATATTTT.